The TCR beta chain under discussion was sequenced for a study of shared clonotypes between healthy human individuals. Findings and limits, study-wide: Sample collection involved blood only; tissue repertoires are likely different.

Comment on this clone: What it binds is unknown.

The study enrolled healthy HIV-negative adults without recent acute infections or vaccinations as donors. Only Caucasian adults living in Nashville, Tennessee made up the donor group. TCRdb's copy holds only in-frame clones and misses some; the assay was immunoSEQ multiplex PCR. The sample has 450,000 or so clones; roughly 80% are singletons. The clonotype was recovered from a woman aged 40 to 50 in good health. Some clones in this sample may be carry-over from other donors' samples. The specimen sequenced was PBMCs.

CDR3 DNA: TGTGCCAGCAGCTCCACCTCCTCCTACGAGCAGTACTTC. Protein sequence: CASSSTSSYEQYF. The chain employs TRBV7-2 and TRBJ2-7; D unresolved. Trimming left V 4 bases short and J 0 bases short, with 7 bases between. Germline assignment: CDR1 SGHTA and CDR2 FQGNSA. The CDR3 has 13 amino acids.